A selection of T cell receptor beta chains follows, all from one sample in a study of shared clonotypes between healthy human individuals. Data came from immunoSEQ multiplex PCR; TCRdb stores just in-frame clones and leaves some out. The sample includes roughly 570,000 clones, 95% to 98% seen only once; the top ten take approximately 0.3%. The source material was naive CD8+ T cells sorted from blood. Source of these receptors: a man aged 25-45 years in good health. Both conserved end residues are part of each CDR3. Size values are once, few and many counts, or a class for expanded clones, and some rows have none.

CDR3aa: CASSQAGTNTEAFF
abundance: .
j_gene: TRBJ1-1
v_gene: TRBV4-1

CDR3aa: CASSPRTGGPPSGANVLTF
abundance: .
j_gene: TRBJ2-6
v_gene: TRBV18

CDR3aa: CASSGQSFYGYTF
abundance: .
j_gene: TRBJ1-2
v_gene: TRBV25-1

CDR3aa: CASSRGAARGETQYF
abundance: .
j_gene: TRBJ2-5
v_gene: TRBV6-5

CDR3aa: CASSSQLSGANVLTF
abundance: .
j_gene: TRBJ2-6
v_gene: TRBV7-9

CDR3aa: CASSSGDNGNQPQHF
abundance: .
j_gene: TRBJ1-5
v_gene: TRBV15

CDR3aa: CASSLTGEYNEQFF
abundance: .
j_gene: TRBJ2-1
v_gene: TRBV7-3

CDR3aa: CASSIEGGYNEQFF
abundance: .
j_gene: TRBJ2-1
v_gene: TRBV27

CDR3aa: CASSDGTSDYTDTQYF
abundance: .
j_gene: TRBJ2-3
v_gene: TRBV6-4

CDR3aa: CASSPLDSGGPSYNEQFF
abundance: .
j_gene: TRBJ2-1
v_gene: TRBV18

CDR3aa: CASSAPMNEKLFF
abundance: .
j_gene: TRBJ1-4
v_gene: TRBV7-9

CDR3aa: CASSPGAGSGNIQYF
abundance: .
j_gene: TRBJ2-4
v_gene: TRBV7-8

CDR3aa: CASSVGLAGGEQFF
abundance: .
j_gene: TRBJ2-1
v_gene: TRBV9

CDR3aa: CASSQDSRAGYEQYF
abundance: .
j_gene: TRBJ2-7
v_gene: TRBV4-1

CDR3aa: CASSLAWGAQEAYEQYF
abundance: .
j_gene: TRBJ2-7
v_gene: TRBV7-8

CDR3aa: CASSQGGADTQYF
abundance: .
j_gene: TRBJ2-3
v_gene: TRBV7-6

CDR3aa: CASSQGYEAFF
abundance: .
j_gene: TRBJ1-1
v_gene: TRBV10-1

CDR3aa: CASSYKDRVNQPQHF
abundance: .
j_gene: TRBJ1-5
v_gene: TRBV6-6

CDR3aa: CASSPLTGLEETQYF
abundance: .
j_gene: TRBJ2-5
v_gene: TRBV19

CDR3aa: CASSDSRRARGSYEQYF
abundance: once
j_gene: TRBJ2-7
v_gene: TRBV11-2

CDR3aa: CASSLEGVDEQFF
abundance: .
j_gene: TRBJ2-1
v_gene: TRBV5-4

CDR3aa: CASSQETGAYEQYF
abundance: .
j_gene: TRBJ2-7
v_gene: TRBV14

CDR3aa: CASSPRGALNNEQFF
abundance: .
j_gene: TRBJ2-1
v_gene: TRBV27

CDR3aa: CASSLDQVEQFF
abundance: .
j_gene: TRBJ2-1
v_gene: TRBV7-8

CDR3aa: CASSNRTGLTGELFF
abundance: once
j_gene: TRBJ2-2
v_gene: TRBV7-9

CDR3aa: CASSQSSQLNGYTF
abundance: .
j_gene: TRBJ1-2
v_gene: TRBV4-1

CDR3aa: CASSLVGPGELFF
abundance: .
j_gene: TRBJ2-2
v_gene: TRBV11-1

CDR3aa: CASSARSGGPDTEAFF
abundance: .
j_gene: TRBJ1-1
v_gene: TRBV9

CDR3aa: CASSTGQGRSEQYF
abundance: .
j_gene: TRBJ2-7
v_gene: TRBV5-8

CDR3aa: CASSGGGQAATGELFF
abundance: .
j_gene: TRBJ2-2
v_gene: TRBV7-9

CDR3aa: CASSSPTGGYEQYF
abundance: .
j_gene: TRBJ2-7
v_gene: TRBV14

CDR3aa: CASLSRGGSPYEQYF
abundance: .
j_gene: TRBJ2-7
v_gene: TRBV2

CDR3aa: CASGVSGSVYEQYF
abundance: .
j_gene: TRBJ2-7
v_gene: TRBV7-2

CDR3aa: CASSYPGQGVNEQFF
abundance: .
j_gene: TRBJ2-1
v_gene: TRBV11-3

CDR3aa: CASSDTWGSEAFF
abundance: .
j_gene: TRBJ1-1
v_gene: TRBV6-4

CDR3aa: CSVDLDRVNTEAFF
abundance: .
j_gene: TRBJ1-1
v_gene: TRBV29-1

CDR3aa: CASSPYQGNTEAFF
abundance: .
j_gene: TRBJ1-1
v_gene: TRBV6-1

CDR3aa: CASSQGEGAGAFF
abundance: .
j_gene: TRBJ1-1
v_gene: TRBV14

CDR3aa: CASSLAGDETGELFF
abundance: .
j_gene: TRBJ2-2
v_gene: TRBV7-9

CDR3aa: CASSPGQSSSYEQYF
abundance: .
j_gene: TRBJ2-7
v_gene: TRBV4-3

CDR3aa: CASSLGGQVSGNTIYF
abundance: .
j_gene: TRBJ1-3
v_gene: TRBV7-9

CDR3aa: CASSLGLAGYNEQFF
abundance: .
j_gene: TRBJ2-1
v_gene: TRBV7-9

CDR3aa: CSVTDMNWKNEQFF
abundance: .
j_gene: TRBJ2-1
v_gene: TRBV29-1

CDR3aa: CASGLGVHEQYF
abundance: once
j_gene: TRBJ2-7
v_gene: TRBV12-5

CDR3aa: CASSLGTSSGANVLTF
abundance: .
j_gene: TRBJ2-6
v_gene: TRBV5-1

CDR3aa: CASSFRPTNYGYTF
abundance: .
j_gene: TRBJ1-2
v_gene: TRBV28

CDR3aa: CASSPGGIEQFF
abundance: .
j_gene: TRBJ2-1
v_gene: TRBV7-9

CDR3aa: CASSQDLGYNEQFF
abundance: .
j_gene: TRBJ2-1
v_gene: TRBV4-3